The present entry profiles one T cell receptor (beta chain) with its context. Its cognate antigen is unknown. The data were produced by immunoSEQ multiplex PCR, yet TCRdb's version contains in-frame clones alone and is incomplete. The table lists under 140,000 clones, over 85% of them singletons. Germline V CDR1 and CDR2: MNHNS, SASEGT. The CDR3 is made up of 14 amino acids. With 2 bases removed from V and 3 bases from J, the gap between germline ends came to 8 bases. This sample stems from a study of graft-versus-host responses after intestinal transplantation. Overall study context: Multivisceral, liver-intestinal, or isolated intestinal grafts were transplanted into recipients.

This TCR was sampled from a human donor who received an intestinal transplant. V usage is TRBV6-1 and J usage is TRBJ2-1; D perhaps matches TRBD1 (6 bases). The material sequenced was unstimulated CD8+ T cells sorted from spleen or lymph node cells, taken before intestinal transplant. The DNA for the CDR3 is TGTGCCAGCAGTGAACCCAGGGGCTACAATGAGCAGTTCTTC. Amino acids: CASSEPRGYNEQFF.